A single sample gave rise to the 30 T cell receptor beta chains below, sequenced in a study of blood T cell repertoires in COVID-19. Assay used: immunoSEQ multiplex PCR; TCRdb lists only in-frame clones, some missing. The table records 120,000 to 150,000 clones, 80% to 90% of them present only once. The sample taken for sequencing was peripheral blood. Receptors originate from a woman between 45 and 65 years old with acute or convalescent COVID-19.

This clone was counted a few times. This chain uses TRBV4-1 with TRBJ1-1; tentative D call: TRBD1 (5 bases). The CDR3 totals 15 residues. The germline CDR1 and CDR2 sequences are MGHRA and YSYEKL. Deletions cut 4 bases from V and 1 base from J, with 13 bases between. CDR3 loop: CASSRSGGGNTEAFF. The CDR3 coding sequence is TGCGCCAGCAGCCGCTCCGGGGGTGGGAACACTGAAGCTTTCTTT.

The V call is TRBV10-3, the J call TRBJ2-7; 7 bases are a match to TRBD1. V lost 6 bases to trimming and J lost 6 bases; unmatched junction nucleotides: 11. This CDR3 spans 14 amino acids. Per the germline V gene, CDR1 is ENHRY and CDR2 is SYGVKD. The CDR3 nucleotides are TGTGCCATCAGCCGACAGGGAGAGGCGGCCGAGCAGTACTTC. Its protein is CAISRQGEAAEQYF.

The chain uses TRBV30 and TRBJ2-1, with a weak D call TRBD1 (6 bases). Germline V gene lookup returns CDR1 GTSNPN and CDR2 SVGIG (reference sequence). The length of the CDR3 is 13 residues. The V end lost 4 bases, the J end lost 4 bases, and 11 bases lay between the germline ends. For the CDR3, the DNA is TGTGCCTGGACCCAGGGGCCATACAATGAGCAGTTCTTC. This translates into CAWTQGPYNEQFF. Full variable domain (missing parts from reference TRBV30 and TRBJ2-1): SQTIHQWPATLVQPVGSPLSLECTVEGTSNPNLYWYRQAAGRGLQLLFYSVGIGQISSEVPQNLSASRPQDRQFILSSKKLLLSDSGFYLCAWTQGPYNEQFFGPGTRLTVL.

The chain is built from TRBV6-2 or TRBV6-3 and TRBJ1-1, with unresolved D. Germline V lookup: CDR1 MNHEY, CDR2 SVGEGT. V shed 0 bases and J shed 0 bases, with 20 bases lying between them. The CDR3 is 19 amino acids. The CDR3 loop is CASSYSKRISGLLNTEAFF. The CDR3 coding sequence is TGTGCCAGCAGTTACTCGAAGCGAATAAGCGGCTTGCTGAACACTGAAGCTTTCTTT.

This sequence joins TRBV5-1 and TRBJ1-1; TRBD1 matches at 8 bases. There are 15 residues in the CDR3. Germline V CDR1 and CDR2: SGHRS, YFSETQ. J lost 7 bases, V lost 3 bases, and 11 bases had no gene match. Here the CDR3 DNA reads TGCGCCAGCAGCTATTTCTCGCAGGGGGCGGATGAAGCTTTCTTT. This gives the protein CASSYFSQGADEAFF.

The CDR3 loop reads CASSQVSAGELFF. CDR3 nucleotide sequence: TGTGCCAGCAGCCAAGTTTCCGCCGGGGAGCTGTTTTTT. The chain couples TRBV3-1 (or the pseudogene TRBV3-2) to TRBJ2-2; D is undetermined. The CDR3 length is 13 residues. Trimming left V 1 base short and J 6 bases short, with 6 bases between. The germline V gene encodes CDR1 LGHDT and CDR2 YNNKEL (reference sequence).

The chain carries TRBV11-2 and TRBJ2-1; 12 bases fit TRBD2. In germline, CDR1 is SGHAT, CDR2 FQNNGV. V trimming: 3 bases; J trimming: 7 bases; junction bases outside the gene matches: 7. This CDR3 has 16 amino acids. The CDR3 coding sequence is TGTGCCAGCAGCTTCTCTAGCGGGGGGGATTTGAATGAGCAGTTCTTC. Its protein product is CASSFSSGGDLNEQFF. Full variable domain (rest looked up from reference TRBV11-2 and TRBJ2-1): EAGVAQSPRYKIIEKRQSVAFWCNPISGHATLYWYQQILGQGPKLLIQFQNNGVVDDSQLPKDRFSAERLKGVDSTLKIQPAKLEDSAVYLCASSFSSGGDLNEQFFGPGTRLTVL.

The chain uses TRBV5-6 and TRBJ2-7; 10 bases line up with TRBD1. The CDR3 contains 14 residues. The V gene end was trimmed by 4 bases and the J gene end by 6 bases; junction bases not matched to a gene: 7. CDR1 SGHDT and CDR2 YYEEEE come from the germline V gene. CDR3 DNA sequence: TGTGCCAGCAGCCCCGGGACAGGGGCCCGCGAGCAGTACTTC. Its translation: CASSPGTGAREQYF.

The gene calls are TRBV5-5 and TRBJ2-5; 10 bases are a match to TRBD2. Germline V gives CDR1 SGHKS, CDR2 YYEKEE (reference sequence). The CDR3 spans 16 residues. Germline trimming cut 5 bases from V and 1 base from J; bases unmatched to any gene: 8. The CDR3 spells CASRNEIAGGQETQYF. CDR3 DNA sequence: TGTGCCAGCAGGAATGAAATAGCGGGAGGCCAAGAGACCCAGTACTTC.

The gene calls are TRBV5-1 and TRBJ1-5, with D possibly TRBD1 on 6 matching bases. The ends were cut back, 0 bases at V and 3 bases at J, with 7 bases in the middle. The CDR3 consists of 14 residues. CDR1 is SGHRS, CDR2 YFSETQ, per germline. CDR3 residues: CASSLAGANQPQHF. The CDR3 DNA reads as TGCGCCAGCAGCTTGGCAGGGGCCAATCAGCCCCAGCATTTT.

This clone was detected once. CDR3 in DNA: TGTGCCAGTAGTATAGCCCAGGGGGGTGAGTTCTTC. Residues: CASSIAQGGEFF. This chain uses TRBV19 with TRBJ2-1; perhaps TRBD1 as D (7 bases). Germline V gene data show CDR1 as LNHDA and CDR2 as SQIVND (reference sequence). Between the trimmed V and J ends, which lost 1 base and 14 bases, there was a span of 12 bases. The CDR3 covers 12 residues.

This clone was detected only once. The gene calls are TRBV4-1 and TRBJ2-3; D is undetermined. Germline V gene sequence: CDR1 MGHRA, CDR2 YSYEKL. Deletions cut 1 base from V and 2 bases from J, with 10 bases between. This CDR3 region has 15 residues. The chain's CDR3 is CASSQGAYHTDTQYF. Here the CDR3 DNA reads TGCGCCAGCAGCCAAGGGGCCTACCACACAGATACGCAGTATTTT.

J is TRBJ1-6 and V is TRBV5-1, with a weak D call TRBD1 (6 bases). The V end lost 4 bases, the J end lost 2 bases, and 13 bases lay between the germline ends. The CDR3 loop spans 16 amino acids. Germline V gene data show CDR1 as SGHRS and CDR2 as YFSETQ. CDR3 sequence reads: CASSPNRDAYNSPLHF. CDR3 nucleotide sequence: TGCGCCAGCAGCCCGAACAGGGATGCCTATAATTCACCCCTCCACTTT.

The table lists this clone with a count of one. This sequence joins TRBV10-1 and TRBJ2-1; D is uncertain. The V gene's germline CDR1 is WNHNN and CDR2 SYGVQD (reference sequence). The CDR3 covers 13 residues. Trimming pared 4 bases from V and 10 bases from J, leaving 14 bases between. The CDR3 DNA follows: TGCGCCAGCAGTGTCCACGGGTCCCGCGAGCAGTTCTTC. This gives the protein CASSVHGSREQFF.

This chain's CDR3 is CASRSFRRTGVNTEAFF. The CDR3 nucleotides are TGTGCAAGTCGCTCCTTTAGGCGGACAGGGGTGAACACTGAAGCTTTCTTT. This chain uses TRBV12-2 with TRBJ1-1; TRBD1 was called by the table and not checked on the DNA. TRBV12-2 is listed as a pseudogene. CDR3 size: 17 residues.

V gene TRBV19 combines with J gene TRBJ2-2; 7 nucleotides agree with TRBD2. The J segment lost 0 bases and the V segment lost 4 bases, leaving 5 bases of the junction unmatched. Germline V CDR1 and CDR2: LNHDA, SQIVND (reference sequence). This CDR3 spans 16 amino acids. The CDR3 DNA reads TGTGCCAGTAGTACCCCGGGACTACCGAACACCGGGGAGCTGTTTTTT. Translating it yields CASSTPGLPNTGELFF.

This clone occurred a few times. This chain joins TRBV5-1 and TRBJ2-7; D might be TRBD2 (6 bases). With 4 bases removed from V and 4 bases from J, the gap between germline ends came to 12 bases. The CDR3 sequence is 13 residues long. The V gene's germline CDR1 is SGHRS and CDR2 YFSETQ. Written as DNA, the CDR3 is TGCGCCAGCAGCCTCGACGGGGGTTACGAGCAGTACTTC. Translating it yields CASSLDGGYEQYF.

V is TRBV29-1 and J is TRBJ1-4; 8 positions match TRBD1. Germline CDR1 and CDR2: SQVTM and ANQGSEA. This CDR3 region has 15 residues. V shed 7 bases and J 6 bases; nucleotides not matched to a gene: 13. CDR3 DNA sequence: TGCAGCGCATGGGGACAGGCCCTAGACTATGAAAAACTGTTTTTT. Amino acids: CSAWGQALDYEKLFF.

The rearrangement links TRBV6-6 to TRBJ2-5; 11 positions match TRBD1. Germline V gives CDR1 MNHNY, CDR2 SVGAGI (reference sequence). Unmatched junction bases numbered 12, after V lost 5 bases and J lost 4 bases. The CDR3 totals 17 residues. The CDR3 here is CASSRLSGTGGRETQYF. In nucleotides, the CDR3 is TGTGCCAGCAGTCGACTATCCGGGACAGGGGGACGAGAGACCCAGTACTTC.

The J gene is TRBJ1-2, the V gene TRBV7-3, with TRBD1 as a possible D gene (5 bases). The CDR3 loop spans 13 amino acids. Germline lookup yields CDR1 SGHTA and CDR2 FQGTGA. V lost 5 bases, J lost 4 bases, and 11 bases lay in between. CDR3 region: CASSPRGGYGYTF. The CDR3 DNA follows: TGTGCCAGCAGCCCCCGGGGGGGCTATGGCTACACCTTC.

The CDR3 protein is CASSLWQGGEQYF. CDR3 sequence (DNA): TGTGCCAGCAGTTTATGGCAGGGTGGCGAGCAGTACTTC. The chain employs TRBV12-3 or TRBV12-4 and TRBJ2-7; possible D gene TRBD1, 5 bases. The CDR3 has 13 residues. Trimming removed 2 bases from V and 6 bases from J, with 11 bases in between.

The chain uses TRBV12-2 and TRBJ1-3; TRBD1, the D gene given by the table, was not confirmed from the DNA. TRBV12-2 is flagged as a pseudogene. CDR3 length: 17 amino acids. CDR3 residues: CASRLGAGCWLGNTIYF. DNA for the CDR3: TGTGCAAGTCGACTTGGAGCAGGGTGCTGGCTTGGAAACACCATATATTTT.

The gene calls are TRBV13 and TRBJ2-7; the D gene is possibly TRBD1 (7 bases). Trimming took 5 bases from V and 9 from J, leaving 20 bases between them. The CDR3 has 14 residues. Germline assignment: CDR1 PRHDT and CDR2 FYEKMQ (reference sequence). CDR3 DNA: TGTGCCAGCAGCCCACAGGGGACTGCTCCTACGCAGTACTTC. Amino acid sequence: CASSPQGTAPTQYF. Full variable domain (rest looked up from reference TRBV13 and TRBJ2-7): AAGVIQSPRHLIKEKRETATLKCYPIPRHDTVYWYQQGPGQDPQFLISFYEKMQSDKGSIPDRFSAQQFSDYHSELNMSSLELGDSALYFCASSPQGTAPTQYFGPGTRLTVT.

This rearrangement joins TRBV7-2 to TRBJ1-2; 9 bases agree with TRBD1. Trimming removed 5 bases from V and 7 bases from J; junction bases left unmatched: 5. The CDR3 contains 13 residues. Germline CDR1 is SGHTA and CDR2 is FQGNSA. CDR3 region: CASSAGTGFGYTF. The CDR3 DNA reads TGTGCCAGCAGCGCCGGGACAGGGTTTGGCTACACCTTC.

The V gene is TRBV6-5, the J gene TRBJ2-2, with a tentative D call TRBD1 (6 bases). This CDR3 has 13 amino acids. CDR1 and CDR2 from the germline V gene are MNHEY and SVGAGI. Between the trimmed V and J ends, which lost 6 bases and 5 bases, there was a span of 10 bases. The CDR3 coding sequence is TGTGCCAGCAGGCGACAGGAGACCGGGGAGCTGTTTTTT. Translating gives CASRRQETGELFF.

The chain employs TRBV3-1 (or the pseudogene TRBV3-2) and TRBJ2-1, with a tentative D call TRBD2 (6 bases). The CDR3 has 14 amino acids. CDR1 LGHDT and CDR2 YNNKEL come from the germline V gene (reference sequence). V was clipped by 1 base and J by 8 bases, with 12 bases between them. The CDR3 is CASSQAGSGHEQFF. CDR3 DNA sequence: TGTGCCAGCAGCCAAGCGGGTAGCGGTCATGAGCAGTTCTTC.

The CDR3 is CASSQDLGQLFYEQYF. Here the CDR3 DNA reads TGTGCCAGCAGCCAAGATCTCGGACAACTCTTCTACGAGCAGTACTTC. V gene TRBV4-2 combines with J gene TRBJ2-7; weak D call: TRBD1 (5 bases). The ends were cut back, 0 bases at V and 3 bases at J, with 15 bases in the middle. Germline loops: CDR1 LGHNA, CDR2 YNFKEQ. This CDR3 region has 16 residues.

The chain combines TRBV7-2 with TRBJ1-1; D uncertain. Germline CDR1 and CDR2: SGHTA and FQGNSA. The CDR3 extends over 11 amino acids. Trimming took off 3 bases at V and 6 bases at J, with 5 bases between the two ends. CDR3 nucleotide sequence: TGTGCCAGCAGCTTGAGGGCTGAAGCTTTCTTT. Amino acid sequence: CASSLRAEAFF.

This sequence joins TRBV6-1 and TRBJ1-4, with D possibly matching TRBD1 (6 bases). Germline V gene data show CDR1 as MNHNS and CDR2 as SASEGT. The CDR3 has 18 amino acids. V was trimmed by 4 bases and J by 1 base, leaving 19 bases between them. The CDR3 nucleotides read TGTGCCAGCAGTGGAAGTCAGGGGATGTGGAAAACTAATGAAAAACTGTTTTTT. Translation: CASSGSQGMWKTNEKLFF.

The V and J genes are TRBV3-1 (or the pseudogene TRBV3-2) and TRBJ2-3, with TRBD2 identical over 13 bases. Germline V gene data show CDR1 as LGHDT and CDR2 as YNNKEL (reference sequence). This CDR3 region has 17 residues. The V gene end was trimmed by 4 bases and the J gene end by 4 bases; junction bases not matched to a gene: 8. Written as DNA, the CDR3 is TGTGCCAGCAGCCCCAGTCTGGGACTAGCGGGGCCAGATACGCAGTATTTT. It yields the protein CASSPSLGLAGPDTQYF.